A selection of T cell receptor beta chains follows, all from one sample in a study of cytomegalovirus exposure and HLA in healthy donors. The table came from immunoSEQ multiplex PCR; TCRdb's copy has only in-frame clones and leaves some out. The sample includes some 110,000 clones, roughly 85% seen only once; the top ten take about a fifth. The sequenced sample was PBMCs. These receptors were taken from a man aged 25 to 45 in good health and CMV-seropositive. The CDR3 runs from the conserved cysteine through the conserved F or W. D genes are given only for firm matches. Not all rows give a size; the values are once, few, many and, for expanded clones, a class.

16	TRBV5-1	.	TRBD2	TRBJ2-3	CASSLPPSSGSDTQYF	TGCGCCAGCAGCTTGCCCCCCTCTAGCGGGAGCGATACGCAGTATTTT
16	TRBV10-3	.	TRBD2	TRBJ2-7	CAISSGDLAGTYEQYF	TGTGCCATCAGCTCGGGCGACCTAGCGGGGACCTACGAGCAGTACTTC
13	TRBV28	once	.	TRBJ1-5	CASSWGGSQPQHF	TGTGCCAGCAGTTGGGGGGGCAGCCAGCCCCAGCATTTT
12	TRBV2	.	TRBD2	TRBJ2-7	CASRLGGDEQYF	TGTGCCAGCAGACTGGGGGGGGACGAGCAGTACTTC
14	TRBV19	.	.	TRBJ2-1	CASSSLAGTNEQFF	TGTGCCAGTAGTAGCTTGGCGGGGACCAATGAGCAGTTCTTC
15	TRBV27	.	.	TRBJ1-6	CASSLYGHYNSPLHF	TGTGCCAGCAGTTTATATGGACACTATAATTCACCCCTCCACTTT
13	TRBV5-6	.	.	TRBJ1-2	CASSLDPAGGYTF	TGTGCCAGCAGCTTGGACCCGGCGGGTGGCTACACCTTC
16	TRBV6-7	.	.	TRBJ2-3	CASSFLSRRYTDTQYF	TGTGCCAGCAGTTTCCTGTCGCGGAGATACACAGATACGCAGTATTTT
15	TRBV7-9	few	TRBD1	TRBJ1-4	CASSPRTGFNEKLFF	TGTGCCAGCAGCCCTCGGACAGGGTTTAATGAAAAACTGTTTTTT
15	TRBV19	.	TRBD1	TRBJ2-1	CASSIGLDRGHEQFF	TGTGCCAGTAGTATAGGTTTGGACAGGGGTCATGAGCAGTTCTTC
12	TRBV6-6	.	TRBD2	TRBJ2-7	CAGSSGLAEQYF	TGTGCCGGCAGTTCGGGACTAGCGGAGCAGTACTTC
12	TRBV28	few	.	TRBJ2-7	CASSFQNYEQYF	TGTGCCAGCAGTTTTCAGAACTACGAGCAGTACTTC
15	TRBV19	.	.	TRBJ1-5	CASSITGYSNQPQHF	TGTGCCAGTAGTATTACAGGTTATAGCAATCAGCCCCAGCATTTT
13	TRBV15	.	TRBD1	TRBJ1-2	CATSRGQNYGYTF	TGTGCCACCAGCAGGGGACAGAACTATGGCTACACCTTC
14	TRBV5-1	.	.	TRBJ2-5	CASSRRVFGETQYF	TGCGCCAGCAGCCGGAGGGTGTTCGGGGAGACCCAGTACTTC
15	TRBV6-5	.	.	TRBJ2-3	CASSYGGTATDTQYF	TGTGCCAGCAGTTACGGGGGGACCGCCACAGATACGCAGTATTTT
19	TRBV5-4	.	TRBD2	TRBJ2-1	CASSSPGGLAGGDYNEQFF	TGTGCCAGCAGCTCTCCTGGAGGACTAGCGGGGGGCGATTACAATGAGCAGTTCTTC
14	TRBV19	.	TRBD2	TRBJ2-1	CASRLSGNTNEQFF	TGTGCCAGTAGATTAAGCGGGAATACCAATGAGCAGTTCTTC
13	TRBV5-1	.	TRBD1	TRBJ2-1	CASSLQGVNEQFF	TGCGCCAGCAGCTTACAGGGGGTTAATGAGCAGTTCTTC
15	TRBV18	.	TRBD2	TRBJ2-7	CASSPGLAAAYEQYF	TGTGCCAGCTCACCCGGACTAGCGGCGGCCTACGAGCAGTACTTC
15	TRBV5-6	.	.	TRBJ1-2	CASSLGASTNYGYTF	TGTGCCAGCAGCTTGGGGGCTTCTACTAACTATGGCTACACCTTC
17	TRBV2	once	TRBD2	TRBJ2-1	CASSEALTGLAYNEQFF	TGTGCCAGCAGTGAAGCGCTGACGGGACTAGCGTACAATGAGCAGTTCTTC
15	TRBV30	.	.	TRBJ1-3	CAWSVAGNSGNTIYF	TGTGCCTGGAGTGTGGCAGGGAACTCTGGAAACACCATATATTTT
15	TRBV11-3	.	TRBD1	TRBJ2-2	CASSWQGADTGELFF	TGTGCCAGCAGCTGGCAGGGGGCTGACACCGGGGAGCTGTTTTTT
14	TRBV5-1	.	TRBD1	TRBJ1-5	CASSSTGLNQPQHF	TGCGCCAGCAGTTCGACAGGGCTCAATCAGCCCCAGCATTTT
16	TRBV5-4	.	.	TRBJ2-3	CASSLAGVAGTDTQYF	TGTGCCAGCAGCTTGGCCGGGGTAGCTGGGACAGATACGCAGTATTTT
18	TRBV5-6	few	TRBD2	TRBJ2-3	CASSTVRGLAGDTDTQYF	TGTGCCAGCAGCACGGTCAGGGGACTAGCGGGGGATACAGATACGCAGTATTTT